This passage covers 32 T cell receptor beta chains from one sample sequenced in a study of Graves' ophthalmopathy and Graves' hyperthyroidism. For repertoire sequencing, the TCR beta CDR3 regions were amplified from RNA transcripts. Investigators did first-round RT-PCR with HTBI primers, then second-round multiplex PCR. MiXCR was run by TCRdb on the multiplex PCR reads, yielding one entry per CDR3 protein. The table includes some 350,000 distinct CDR3 sequences, about 15% detected once. The sequencing input was peripheral blood. These receptors all come from an adult woman with stable Graves' hyperthyroidism.

Ten or more counts support this clonotype. The genes are TRBV7-9 and TRBJ2-7; TRBD2 agrees at 7 bases. CDR1 is SEHNR and CDR2 is FQNEAQ in the germline V gene (reference sequence). The ends lost 5 bases at V and 9 bases at J; junction bases unmatched: 10. This CDR3 has 13 amino acids. The CDR3 nucleotides read TGTGCCAGCAGCAACCGGGACTACCCGCGGCAGTACTTC. Translating it yields CASSNRDYPRQYF.

In its sample, this clonotype was seen many times. V and J are TRBV28 and TRBJ2-7, with TRBD1 identical over 8 bases. The J segment lost 4 bases and the V segment lost 3 bases, leaving 5 bases of the junction unmatched. The germline V gene has CDR1 MDHEN and CDR2 SYDVKM. The CDR3 runs to 14 residues. The CDR3 reads CASSFRDRGYEQYF. The CDR3 DNA sequence: TGTGCCAGCAGTTTCCGCGACAGGGGTTACGAGCAGTACTTC.

This clonotype was recorded only once. J is TRBJ2-7 and V is TRBV11-2; 11 bases fit TRBD1. Losses at the gene ends were 5 bases for V and 4 bases for J; bases not matched to a gene: 10. CDR3 size: 16 residues. Germline V gene sequence: CDR1 SGHAT, CDR2 FQNNGV. Here the CDR3 reads CASSPYGQGAVYEQYF. The CDR3 DNA sequence: TGTGCCAGCAGCCCGTACGGACAGGGGGCGGTGTACGAGCAGTACTTC.

The chain joins TRBV4-1 to TRBJ1-2; D is unclear. Germline CDR1 and CDR2: MGHRA and YSYEKL. CDR3 length: 19 residues. The V and J ends lost 1 base and 0 bases respectively, with 21 bases between them. This CDR3 is CASSQGSGRQKQANYGYTF. Written as DNA, the CDR3 is TGCGCCAGCAGCCAAGGGTCGGGGAGACAAAAACAAGCTAACTATGGCTACACCTTC.

The sample holds many counts of this clonotype. The chain is built from TRBV15 and TRBJ1-1, with D unclear. CDR1 LNHNV and CDR2 YYDKDF come from the germline V gene (reference sequence). The CDR3 length is 14 residues. Trimming removed 0 bases at V and 2 bases at J, with 7 bases between. CDR3 protein: CATSRDQRNTEAFF. Here the CDR3 DNA reads TGTGCCACCAGCAGAGATCAGAGAAACACTGAAGCTTTCTTT. The full variable domain, its missing parts supplied by reference TRBV15 and TRBJ1-1, is DAMVIQNPRYQVTQFGKPVTLSCSQTLNHNVMYWYQQKSSQAPKLLFHYYDKDFNNEADTPDNFQSRRPNTSFCFLDIRSPGLGDTAMYLCATSRDQRNTEAFFGQGTRLTVV.

This clonotype was detected many times. The rearrangement uses TRBV6-2 or TRBV6-3 and TRBJ1-2; no clear D. CDR3 length: 13 residues. V lost 6 bases and J lost 7, with 15 bases in between. CDR1 is MNHEY, CDR2 SVGEGT, per germline. In nucleotides, the CDR3 is TGTGCCAGCAGCGTAGCAGGTTTTTCTGGCTACACCTTC. It is translated as CASSVAGFSGYTF.

The chain recombines TRBV12-3 or TRBV12-4 with TRBJ1-6; D possibly corresponds to TRBD1 (6 bases). This CDR3 spans 15 amino acids. Deletions cut 10 bases from V and 0 bases from J, with 13 bases between. The CDR3, as DNA: TGTGCCACACAAACAGGGAGCTCCTATAATTCACCCCTCCACTTT. The encoded protein is CATQTGSSYNSPLHF.

This clonotype was seen a few times. This chain uses TRBV4-1 with TRBJ1-5, with unresolved D. Germline loops: CDR1 MGHRA, CDR2 YSYEKL. The length of the CDR3 is 17 residues. V lost 1 base and J 1 base, leaving 14 bases between the germline ends. The DNA for the CDR3 is TGCGCCAGCAGCCAAGTCTGGACTTTGGGAAGCAATCAGCCCCAGCATTTT. It yields the protein CASSQVWTLGSNQPQHF.

This clonotype was detected many times. The gene calls are TRBV7-2 and TRBJ2-7, with D perhaps matching TRBD2 (6 bases). Between the trimmed V and J ends, which lost 2 bases and 3 bases, there was a span of 8 bases. The CDR3 runs 13 residues. The germline gives CDR1 SGHTA, CDR2 FQGNSA. CDR3 protein: CASSLTGDYEQYF. The CDR3 region has the DNA TGTGCCAGCAGCTTAACGGGGGACTACGAGCAGTACTTC.

This clonotype was seen ten or more times. J is TRBJ1-1 and V is TRBV19; maybe TRBD1 (5 bases). Germline V gives CDR1 LNHDA, CDR2 SQIVND (reference sequence). The ends were cut back, 3 bases at V and 1 base at J, with 12 bases in the middle. The CDR3 consists of 15 residues. CDR3: CASSIGAQPNTEAFF. CDR3 coding DNA: TGTGCCAGTAGTATTGGGGCACAGCCGAACACTGAAGCTTTCTTT.

This clonotype was observed many times. The chain employs TRBV10-3 and TRBJ1-5; D is unresolved. This CDR3 has 12 residues. CDR1 is ENHRY, CDR2 SYGVKD, per germline. Trimming pared 2 bases from V and 3 bases from J, leaving 2 bases between. The DNA for the CDR3 is TGTGCCATCAGTGAGAACAATCAGCCCCAGCATTTT. This translates into CAISENNQPQHF.

The rearrangement joins TRBV12-3 or TRBV12-4 to TRBJ1-5; the D is unclear. The CDR3 extends over 16 amino acids. With 2 bases removed from V and 8 bases from J, the gap between germline ends came to 19 bases. DNA of the CDR3: TGTGCCAGCAGTTTAACCACTACCGGGTTTTTGGAGCCCCAGCATTTT. This gives the protein CASSLTTTGFLEPQHF.

This sequence joins TRBV11-2 and TRBJ2-7, with a tentative D call TRBD2 (6 bases). This CDR3 spans 14 amino acids. Per germline, CDR1 SGHAT and CDR2 FQNNGV. V was shortened by 0 bases and J by 6 bases, with 12 bases between the two germline ends. CDR3: CASSLDHTGGEQYF. As DNA, the CDR3 is TGTGCCAGCAGCTTAGATCATACCGGGGGCGAGCAGTACTTC.

The table lists this clonotype with many counts. V gene TRBV24-1 combines with J gene TRBJ1-5; maybe TRBD1 (5 bases). With 3 bases removed from V and 7 bases from J, the gap between germline ends came to 12 bases. In germline, CDR1 is KGHDR, CDR2 SFDVKD. The CDR3 totals 14 residues. The CDR3 nucleotides read TGTGCCACCAGTGATCCGGGGGGGTACCAGCCCCAGCATTTT. Translating gives CATSDPGGYQPQHF.

This clonotype was counted ten times or more. Possible read error: a much larger clone is one base away. The chain joins TRBV12-3 or TRBV12-4 to TRBJ1-6; D is perhaps TRBD1 (6 bases). Trimming took off 5 bases at V and 16 bases at J, with 18 bases between the two ends. The CDR3 runs to 13 residues. This chain's CDR3 is CASSPLGGITLHF. The CDR3 coding sequence is TGTGCCAGCAGTCCTCTCGGGGGCATAACTCTCCACTTT.

The sample holds many counts of this clonotype. With a much larger clone just one base away, this may be a read error. The chain couples TRBV20-1 to TRBJ2-7; 9 positions match TRBD1. The CDR3 loop spans 17 amino acids. Trimming removed 1 base from V and 9 bases from J; junction bases left unmatched: 19. The V gene's germline CDR1 is DFQATT and CDR2 SNEGSKA (reference sequence). The CDR3 reads CSARAPTGQGGGLGQYF. The CDR3 coding sequence is TGCAGTGCTAGAGCTCCCACGGGACAGGGTGGCGGTCTTGGGCAGTACTTC.

This clonotype was recorded at least ten times. The J gene is TRBJ2-7, the V gene TRBV6-5; maybe TRBD2 (7 bases). The germline CDR1 and CDR2 sequences are MNHEY and SVGAGI. This CDR3 has 13 amino acids. V was cut by 6 bases and J by 3 bases, with 12 bases left in between. The CDR3 reads CASRKGGDYEQYF. CDR3 nucleotides: TGTGCCAGCAGAAAAGGGGGGGACTACGAGCAGTACTTC.

This clonotype was recorded many times. This sequence joins TRBV12-3 or TRBV12-4 and TRBJ1-5, with D possibly matching TRBD1 (5 bases). The CDR3 length is 12 residues. V was trimmed by 1 base and J by 16 bases, leaving 14 bases between them. CDR3 region: CASSLVGTTFHF. CDR3 in DNA: TGTGCCAGCAGTTTAGTAGGGACGACGTTCCATTTT.

This clonotype was recorded at least ten times. The genes are TRBV28 and TRBJ2-5; 10 bases are a match to TRBD2. This CDR3 has 15 residues. Germline loops: CDR1 MDHEN, CDR2 SYDVKM. The V segment lost 6 bases and the J segment 7 bases; nucleotides outside the gene matches: 11. The CDR3 DNA is TGTGCCAGCAGAACTAGCGGGATCGCCGGGATGACCCAGTACTTC. It yields the protein CASRTSGIAGMTQYF.

The rearrangement joins TRBV27 to TRBJ1-6; D might be TRBD1 (5 bases). The CDR3 is 14 amino acids. Germline V gives CDR1 MNHEY, CDR2 SMNVEV (reference sequence). Trimming took 1 base from V and 6 from J, leaving 7 bases between them. In DNA, the CDR3 is TGTGCCAGCAGTTTATTAGGGGTTAATTCACCCCTCCACTTT. This sequence encodes CASSLLGVNSPLHF.

This clonotype came up a few times. J is TRBJ2-2 and V is TRBV7-7; D uncertain. Trimming shortened V by 1 base and J by 1 base, and 7 bases separated the two germline ends. Germline V gene data show CDR1 as SSHAT and CDR2 as FNYEAQ (reference sequence). The CDR3 runs 15 residues. CDR3 DNA: TGTGCCAGCAGCTTAGGTTCGTGGAACACCGGGGAGCTGTTTTTT. As protein: CASSLGSWNTGELFF.

The genes are TRBV25-1 and TRBJ1-5; D unresolved. V dropped 3 bases and J dropped 5 bases, with 11 bases sitting between them. Germline CDR1 is MGHDK and CDR2 is SYGVNS. The CDR3 covers 14 residues. The CDR3, as DNA: TGTGCCAGCAGTGATGCCCAGACTCATCAGCCCCAGCATTTT. This translates into CASSDAQTHQPQHF.

In its sample, this clonotype was seen a few times. This may be a read error, as it is one base from a much larger clone. The chain has TRBV28 and TRBJ1-2, with D possibly being TRBD1 (6 bases). Looked up from germline, CDR1 is MDHEN and CDR2 is SYDVKM. This CDR3 is built from 13 residues. CDR3 sequence: CASKPGQLVGYAF. CDR3 coding DNA: TGTGCCAGCAAACCTGGACAGCTGGTAGGCTACGCCTTC.

This clonotype was found many times. The chain couples TRBV12-3 or TRBV12-4 to TRBJ2-6; a weak D match, TRBD2 (5 bases). The CDR3 totals 18 residues. V lost 0 bases and J lost 0, with 12 bases in between. Written as DNA, the CDR3 is TGTGCCAGCAGTTTAGCCCAACAAGAGGGCTCTGGGGCCAACGTCCTGACTTTC. Translation: CASSLAQQEGSGANVLTF.

This chain uses TRBV28 with TRBJ2-1, with 7 bases identical to TRBD1. The trim removed 9 bases at V and 6 bases at J, leaving 14 bases unmatched. Per germline, CDR1 MDHEN and CDR2 SYDVKM. This CDR3 is 15 amino acids long. The CDR3 coding sequence is TGTGCCAGTAAAGAAGGGGGCGCGATCGGCAATGAGCAGTTCTTC. Translating it yields CASKEGGAIGNEQFF.

Concerning this clonotype itself: Relative to the germline gene, one junction end is altered; a read error may explain this. This rearrangement joins TRBV12-3 or TRBV12-4 to TRBJ2-5; D is undetermined. The length of the CDR3 is 13 residues. This CDR3 reads CASRGYGQETKYF. CDR3 sequence (DNA): TGTGCCAGCAGGGGGTACGGCCAAGAGACCAAGTACTTC.

This clonotype was seen ten or more times. J is TRBJ2-5 and V is TRBV12-3 or TRBV12-4; 8 bases are a match to TRBD1. Trimming at V came to 6 bases and at J to 2 bases, leaving 5 bases not matched to a gene. The CDR3 runs 14 residues. CDR3 protein: CASSAGTGQETQYF. The CDR3 DNA reads TGTGCCAGCAGCGCCGGGACAGGACAAGAGACCCAGTACTTC.

Ten or more counts support this clonotype. The V call is TRBV11-2, the J call TRBJ1-2, with D maybe TRBD1 (6 bases). The CDR3 covers 15 residues. The germline V gene has CDR1 SGHAT and CDR2 FQNNGV. Trimming took 0 bases from V and 4 from J, leaving 12 bases between them. The CDR3 here is CASSLDLGQLYGYTF. The CDR3 bases are TGTGCCAGCAGCTTAGACCTCGGACAGCTCTATGGCTACACCTTC.

On this clonotype: The CDR3 does not close with the conserved phenylalanine or tryptophan, likely indicating a read error. The V call is TRBV18, the J call TRBJ1-5; TRBD1 matches at 7 bases. The CDR3 totals 15 residues. The trim removed 6 bases at V and 4 bases at J, leaving 9 bases unmatched. Per the germline V gene, CDR1 is KGHSH and CDR2 is LQKENI. In DNA form, the CDR3 reads TGTGCCAGCTCGCCTCAGGGGGGAAGAAATCAGCCCCAGCATGTT. Amino acids: CASSPQGGRNQPQHV.

This clonotype occurred many times. The rearrangement joins TRBV7-6 to TRBJ2-7; D may be TRBD1 or TRBD2 (5 bases each). The V gene lost 5 bases and the J gene lost 0 bases, with 14 bases spanning the gap. Looked up from germline, CDR1 is SGHVS and CDR2 is FNYEAQ. This CDR3 has 15 residues. The CDR3 sequence is CASSPAAGSSYEQYF. For the CDR3, the DNA is TGTGCCAGCAGCCCCGCGGCAGGGAGCTCCTACGAGCAGTACTTC.

This chain uses TRBV28 with TRBJ2-5; no clear D gene. V dropped 7 bases and J dropped 0 bases, with 9 bases sitting between them. This CDR3 contains 13 residues. Germline CDR1 is MDHEN and CDR2 is SYDVKM. The chain's CDR3 is CASTQADQETQYF. The CDR3 coding sequence is TGTGCCAGCACCCAGGCGGACCAAGAGACCCAGTACTTC. Filled out from reference TRBV28 and TRBJ2-5, the complete variable domain reads DVKVTQSSRYLVKRTGEKVFLECVQDMDHENMFWYRQDPGLGLRLIYFSYDVKMKEKGDIPEGYSVSREKKERFSLILESASTNQTSMYLCASTQADQETQYFGPGTRLLVL.

This clonotype was observed a handful of times. CDR3 amino acids: CASSPRGLASGGELFF. In nucleotides, the CDR3 is TGTGCCAGCAGCCCCCGGGGACTAGCTAGTGGCGGGGAGCTGTTTTTT. The rearrangement joins TRBV11-2 to TRBJ2-2, with 9 bases aligning to TRBD2. This CDR3 spans 16 amino acids. V gave up 5 bases and J gave up 7 bases; unmatched junction bases: 11. From germline, CDR1 is SGHAT and CDR2 FQNNGV.